This passage covers 6 T cell receptor beta chains from one sample sequenced in a study of molecular identifiers for immune sequencing clone quantification. Using its own MiXCR run on the PCR reads, TCRdb lists one record per CDR3 protein. This table holds approximately 500,000 distinct CDR3 sequences, around a fifth found once. Sequencing was done on a sample of naive CD8+ T cells from blood, with Jurkat cell RNA spiked in. The subset: FACS-sorted CD8+CD4-CCR7+CD45RA+ naive T cells. All receptors come from a human donor in good health. Some libraries in this study had Jurkat cell RNA spiked in.

Concerning this clonotype: A read error may be the cause here, since a much bigger clone is one base away. The chain carries TRBV20-1 and TRBJ2-3; TRBD1 matches at 9 bases. Germline V lookup: CDR1 DFQATT, CDR2 SNEGSKA (reference sequence). The CDR3 spans 15 residues. The CDR3 DNA sequence: TGCAGTGCTAGACGGGGACAGGGTGGCACAAATACGCAGTATTTT. It encodes CSARRGQGGTNTQYF.

The V gene is TRBV6-4, the J gene TRBJ2-3; 8 positions agree with TRBD2. With V trimmed by 3 bases and J by 0 bases, 14 bases remained unmatched. This CDR3 contains 19 residues. The V gene's germline CDR1 is MRHNA and CDR2 SNTAGT. The CDR3 sequence: CASSESPGVAGTSTDTQYF. Written as DNA, the CDR3 is TGTGCCAGCAGTGAAAGCCCTGGGGTAGCGGGGACTAGCACAGATACGCAGTATTTT.

Of note for this clonotype: A much larger clone is a single base away; this may be a read error. The chain couples TRBV4-3 to TRBJ2-3, with D possibly matching TRBD2 (5 bases). The V gene's germline CDR1 is LGHNA and CDR2 YSLEER. This CDR3 spans 16 amino acids. The CDR3 loop reads CASSQVISEGTDMQYF. The CDR3 DNA sequence: TGCGCCAGCAGCCAAGTAATTAGCGAGGGCACAGATATGCAGTATTTT.

The gene calls are TRBV4-2 and TRBJ2-1, with a possible D match to TRBD1 (6 bases). CDR1 is LGHNA, CDR2 YNFKEQ, per germline. V was cut by 0 bases and J by 10 bases, with 19 bases left in between. This CDR3 is built from 16 residues. CDR3 protein: CASSQDGAGTIGEQFF. Here the CDR3 DNA reads TGTGCCAGCAGCCAAGACGGGGCTGGGACAATCGGAGAGCAGTTCTTC.

The chain has TRBV19 and TRBJ1-2, with 9 positions matching TRBD1. The CDR3 contains 14 residues. Looked up from germline, CDR1 is LNHDA and CDR2 is SQIVND (reference sequence). J lost 12 bases, V lost 6 bases, and 14 bases had no gene match. CDR3: CASSSGQGLSGHTF. The CDR3 bases are TGTGCCAGTAGCTCGGGACAGGGTTTGTCGGGCCACACCTTC. Using reference TRBV19 and TRBJ1-2 for the parts outside the CDR3, the full variable domain is DGGITQSPKYLFRKEGQNVTLSCEQNLNHDAMYWYRQDPGQGLRLIYYSQIVNDFQKGDIAEGYSVSREKKESFPLTVTSAQKNPTAFYLCASSSGQGLSGHTFGSGTRLTVV.

This clonotype was seen repeatedly, ten times or more. J is TRBJ2-3 and V is TRBV20-1; possible D gene TRBD2, 5 bases. V lost 3 bases, J lost 5 bases, and 27 bases lay in between. This CDR3 contains 18 residues. The V gene's germline CDR1 is DFQATT and CDR2 SNEGSKA (reference sequence). The CDR3 spells CSARDPQDYTRPIDTQYF. CDR3 sequence (DNA): TGCAGTGCTAGGGACCCTCAAGACTACACCAGGCCCATAGATACGCAGTATTTT.